A single TCR beta chain is shown here with its context. Across about two dozen US areas, participants ranged in age from 18 to 89 years. After removal of 4 bases from V and 15 bases from J, the junction contained 16 bases not matched to a gene. Per the germline V gene, CDR1 is SEHNR and CDR2 is FQNEAQ (reference sequence). The CDR3 sequence is 15 residues long. The data belong to a study of blood T cell repertoires in COVID-19. Study background: Spain, Italy and the United States supplied samples that represented acute and convalescent COVID-19. Nucleic acid was either cDNA or gDNA, and it came from T cells, B-cell-depleted T cells, or PBMCs.

Original methodology: Amplification of reference gene primers was used by the study to estimate nucleated cell counts. The data were produced by immunoSEQ multiplex PCR, yet TCRdb's version contains in-frame clones alone and is incomplete. The V and J calls and clone size were taken over from that table, and D and trimming were inferred from the DNA. The sample yields approximately 240,000 clones, about 85% seen once. This TCR was recovered from a woman in her 30s with acute COVID-19. The chain couples TRBV7-9 to TRBJ2-1; 9 bases match TRBD1. Sequencing input: PBMCs or T cells enriched from blood (not recorded which). CDR3 sequence: CASSSTTGGWANPFF. CDR3 nucleotide sequence: TGTGCCAGCAGCTCTACCACAGGGGGCTGGGCTAACCCGTTCTTC.